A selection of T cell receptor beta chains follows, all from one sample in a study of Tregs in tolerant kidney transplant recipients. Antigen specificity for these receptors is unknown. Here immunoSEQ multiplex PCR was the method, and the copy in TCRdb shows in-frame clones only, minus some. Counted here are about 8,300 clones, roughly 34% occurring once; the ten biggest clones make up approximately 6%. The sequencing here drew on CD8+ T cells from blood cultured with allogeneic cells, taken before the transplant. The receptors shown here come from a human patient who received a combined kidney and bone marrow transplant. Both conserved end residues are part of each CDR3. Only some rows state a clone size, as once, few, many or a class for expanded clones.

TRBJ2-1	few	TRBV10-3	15	CAITNPGGSINEQFF
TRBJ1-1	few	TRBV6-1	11	CASCSNTEAFF
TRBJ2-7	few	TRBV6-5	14	CASRKGQGAYEQYF
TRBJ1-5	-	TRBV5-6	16	CASSSGRGRGGQPQHF
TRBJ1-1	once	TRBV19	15	CASSTTGAPNTEAFF
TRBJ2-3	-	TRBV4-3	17	CASSQGKGGRGTDTQYF
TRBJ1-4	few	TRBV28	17	CATRYRDRGMFGEKLFF
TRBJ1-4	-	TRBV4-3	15	CASSQVGGGDEKLFF
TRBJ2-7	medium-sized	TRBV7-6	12	CASSATGPEQYF
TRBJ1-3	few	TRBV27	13	CASAQGYGNTIYF
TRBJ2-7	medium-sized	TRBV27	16	CASSFLFVQGAGEQYF
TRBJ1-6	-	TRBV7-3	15	CASSLTPSYNSPLHF
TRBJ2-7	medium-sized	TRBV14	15	CASSQEAGNYYEQYF
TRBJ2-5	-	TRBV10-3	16	CASSYPMDSGEETQYF
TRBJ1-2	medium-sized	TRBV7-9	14	CASSLGQSNYGYTF
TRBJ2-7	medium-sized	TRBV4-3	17	CASSQDLTTRSSYEQYF
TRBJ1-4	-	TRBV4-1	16	CASSQEWGPTNEKLFF
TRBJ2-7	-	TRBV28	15	CASSLGGQEIYEQYF
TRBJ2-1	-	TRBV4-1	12	CASSHTYNEQFF
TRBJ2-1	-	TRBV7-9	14	CASSPRGEFNEQFF
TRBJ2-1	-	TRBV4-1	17	CASSLSIRVGSYNEQFF
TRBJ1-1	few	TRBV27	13	CASSPRRGSEAFF
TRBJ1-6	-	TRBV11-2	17	CASSPRVGGVNNSPLHF
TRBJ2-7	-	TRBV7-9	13	CASSETTDYEQYF
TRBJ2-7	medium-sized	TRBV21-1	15	CASSKGGLAGDEQYF
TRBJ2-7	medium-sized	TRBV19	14	CASRERPSSYEQYF
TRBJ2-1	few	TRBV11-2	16	CASSLDGRPSYNEQFF
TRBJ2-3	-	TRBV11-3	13	CASSLAVTDTQYF